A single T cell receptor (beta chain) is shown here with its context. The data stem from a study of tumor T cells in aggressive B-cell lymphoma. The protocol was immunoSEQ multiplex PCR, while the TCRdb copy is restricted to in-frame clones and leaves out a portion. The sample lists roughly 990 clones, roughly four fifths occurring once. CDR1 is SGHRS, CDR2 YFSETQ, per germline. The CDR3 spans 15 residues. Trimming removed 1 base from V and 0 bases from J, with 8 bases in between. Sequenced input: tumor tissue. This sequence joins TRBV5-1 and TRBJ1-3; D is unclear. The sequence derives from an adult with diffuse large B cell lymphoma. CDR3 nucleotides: TGCGCCAGCAGCTTGTTAGCGTCCTCTGGAAACACCATATATTTT. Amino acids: CASSLLASSGNTIYF. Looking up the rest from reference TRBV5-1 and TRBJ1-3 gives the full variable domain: KAGVTQTPRYLIKTRGQQVTLSCSPISGHRSVSWYQQTPGQGLQFLFEYFSETQRNKGNFPGRFSGRQFSNSRSEMNVSTLELGDSALYLCASSLLASSGNTIYFGEGSWLTVV.